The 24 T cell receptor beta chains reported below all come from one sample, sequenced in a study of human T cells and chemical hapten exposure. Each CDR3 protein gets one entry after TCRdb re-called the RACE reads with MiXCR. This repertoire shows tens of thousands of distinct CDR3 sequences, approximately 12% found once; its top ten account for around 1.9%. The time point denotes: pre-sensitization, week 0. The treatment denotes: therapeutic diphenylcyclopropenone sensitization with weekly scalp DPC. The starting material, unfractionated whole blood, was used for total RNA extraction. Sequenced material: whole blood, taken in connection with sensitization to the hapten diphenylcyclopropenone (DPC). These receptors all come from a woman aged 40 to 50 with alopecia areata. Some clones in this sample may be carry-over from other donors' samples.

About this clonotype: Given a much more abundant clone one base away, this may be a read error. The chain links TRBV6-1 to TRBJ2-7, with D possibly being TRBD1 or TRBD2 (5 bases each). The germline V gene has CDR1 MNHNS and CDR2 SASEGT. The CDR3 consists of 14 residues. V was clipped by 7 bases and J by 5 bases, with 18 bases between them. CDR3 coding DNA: TGTGCCAGCATCTCGGGGCAGGGTTTCCACGAGCAGTACTTC. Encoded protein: CASISGQGFHEQYF.

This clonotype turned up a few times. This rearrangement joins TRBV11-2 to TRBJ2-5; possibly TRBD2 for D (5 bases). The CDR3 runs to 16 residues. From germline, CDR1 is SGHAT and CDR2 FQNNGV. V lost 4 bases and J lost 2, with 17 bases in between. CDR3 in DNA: TGTGCCAGCAGCTCGAGGACTCAAACCGCTCAAGAGACCCAGTACTTC. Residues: CASSSRTQTAQETQYF.

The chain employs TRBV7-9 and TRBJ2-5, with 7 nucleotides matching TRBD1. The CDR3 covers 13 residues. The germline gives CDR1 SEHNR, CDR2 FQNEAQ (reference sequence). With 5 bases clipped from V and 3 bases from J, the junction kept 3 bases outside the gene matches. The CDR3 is CASSLDREETQYF. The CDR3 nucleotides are TGTGCCAGCAGCCTAGACAGGGAAGAGACCCAGTACTTC.

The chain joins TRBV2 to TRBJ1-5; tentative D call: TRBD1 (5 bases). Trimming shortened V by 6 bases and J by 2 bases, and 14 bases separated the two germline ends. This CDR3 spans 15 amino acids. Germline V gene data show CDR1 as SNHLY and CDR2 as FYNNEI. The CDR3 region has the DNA TGTGCCAGCAGCCTCAGGGAGGAAGGCAATCAGCCCCAGCATTTT. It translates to CASSLREEGNQPQHF.

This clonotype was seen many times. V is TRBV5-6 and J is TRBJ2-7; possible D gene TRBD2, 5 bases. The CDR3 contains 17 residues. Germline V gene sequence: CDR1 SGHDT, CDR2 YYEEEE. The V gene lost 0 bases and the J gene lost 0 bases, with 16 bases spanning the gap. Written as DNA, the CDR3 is TGTGCCAGCAGCTTGGAAGGCGGGTCGGTTAGCTCCTACGAGCAGTACTTC. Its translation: CASSLEGGSVSSYEQYF.

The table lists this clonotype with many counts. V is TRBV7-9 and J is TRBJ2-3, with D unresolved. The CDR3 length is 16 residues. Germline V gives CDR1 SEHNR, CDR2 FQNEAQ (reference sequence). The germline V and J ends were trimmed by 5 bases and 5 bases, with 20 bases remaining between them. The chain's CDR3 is CASSPQYGPLKDTQYF. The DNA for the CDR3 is TGTGCCAGCAGCCCCCAGTACGGTCCGCTGAAAGATACGCAGTATTTT.

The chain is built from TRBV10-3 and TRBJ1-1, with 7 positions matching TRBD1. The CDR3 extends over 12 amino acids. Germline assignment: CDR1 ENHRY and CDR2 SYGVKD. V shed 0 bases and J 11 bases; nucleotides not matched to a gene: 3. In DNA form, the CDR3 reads TGTGCCATCAGTGAGTCGACAGGGTGGGCTTTCTTT. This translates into CAISESTGWAFF.

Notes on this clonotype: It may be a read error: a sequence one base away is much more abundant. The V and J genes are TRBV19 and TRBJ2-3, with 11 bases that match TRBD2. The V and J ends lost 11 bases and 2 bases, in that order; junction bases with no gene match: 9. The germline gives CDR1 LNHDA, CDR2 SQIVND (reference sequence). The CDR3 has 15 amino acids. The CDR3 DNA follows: TGTGCCTGTGGGCTAGCGGGGGGTGCCACAGATACGCAGTATTTT. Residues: CACGLAGGATDTQYF.

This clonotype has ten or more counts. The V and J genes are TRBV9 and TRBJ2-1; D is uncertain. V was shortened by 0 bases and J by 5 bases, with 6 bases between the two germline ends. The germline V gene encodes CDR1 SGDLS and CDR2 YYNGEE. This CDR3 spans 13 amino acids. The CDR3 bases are TGTGCCAGCAGCGTAGGGCCAAACAATGAGCAGTTCTTC. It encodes CASSVGPNNEQFF.

DNA of the CDR3: TGTGCCACCAGCAGAGATCAGCGGGGAGATACGCAGTATTTT. Its protein product is CATSRDQRGDTQYF. The chain links TRBV15 to TRBJ2-3, with TRBD2 identical over 7 bases. Germline CDR1 and CDR2: LNHNV and YYDKDF (reference sequence). V lost 0 bases to trimming and J lost 5 bases; unmatched junction nucleotides: 2. This CDR3 has 14 residues.

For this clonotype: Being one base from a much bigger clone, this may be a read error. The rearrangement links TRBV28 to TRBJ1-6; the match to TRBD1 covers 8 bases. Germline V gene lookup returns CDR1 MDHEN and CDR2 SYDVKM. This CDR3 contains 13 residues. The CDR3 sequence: CVSTDRGYSPLHF. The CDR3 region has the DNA TGTGTCAGCACCGACAGGGGTTATTCACCCCTCCACTTT.

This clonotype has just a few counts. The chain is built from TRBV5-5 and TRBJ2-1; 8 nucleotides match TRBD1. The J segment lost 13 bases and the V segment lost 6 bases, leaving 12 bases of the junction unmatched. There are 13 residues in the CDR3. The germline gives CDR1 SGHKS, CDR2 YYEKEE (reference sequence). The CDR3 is CASNHQGAGRQFF. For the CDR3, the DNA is TGTGCCAGCAACCACCAGGGGGCTGGGCGACAGTTCTTC.

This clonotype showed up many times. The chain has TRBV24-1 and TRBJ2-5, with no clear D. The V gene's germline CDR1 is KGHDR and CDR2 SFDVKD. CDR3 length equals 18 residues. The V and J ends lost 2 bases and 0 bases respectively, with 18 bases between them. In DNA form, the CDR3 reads TGTGCCACCAGTGATTCTTCTTCGGACCCGATTCACCAAGAGACCCAGTACTTC. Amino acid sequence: CATSDSSSDPIHQETQYF.

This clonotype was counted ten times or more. Written as DNA, the CDR3 is TGCAGTGCTAGAGATTTCGGGAGGGCGTCCTACGAGCAGTACTTC. The encoded protein is CSARDFGRASYEQYF. The V call is TRBV20-1, the J call TRBJ2-7; 8 bases agree with TRBD2. The CDR3 is 15 residues long. The V gene end was trimmed by 0 bases and the J gene end by 1 base; junction bases not matched to a gene: 5. Germline CDR1 and CDR2: DFQATT and SNEGSKA (reference sequence).

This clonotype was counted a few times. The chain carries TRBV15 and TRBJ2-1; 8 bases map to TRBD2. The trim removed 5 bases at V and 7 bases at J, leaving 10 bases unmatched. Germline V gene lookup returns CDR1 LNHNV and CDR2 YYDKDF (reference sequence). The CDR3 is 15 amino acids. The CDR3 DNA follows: TGTGCCACCAGCGGAACTAGCGGCGGGTGGAATGAGCAGTTCTTC. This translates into CATSGTSGGWNEQFF. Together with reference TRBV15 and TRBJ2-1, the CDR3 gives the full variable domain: DAMVIQNPRYQVTQFGKPVTLSCSQTLNHNVMYWYQQKSSQAPKLLFHYYDKDFNNEADTPDNFQSRRPNTSFCFLDIRSPGLGDTAMYLCATSGTSGGWNEQFFGPGTRLTVL.

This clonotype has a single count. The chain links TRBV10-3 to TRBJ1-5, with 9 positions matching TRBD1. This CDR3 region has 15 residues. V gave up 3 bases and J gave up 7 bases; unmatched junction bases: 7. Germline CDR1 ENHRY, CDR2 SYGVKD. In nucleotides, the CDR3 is TGTGCCATCAGTGATGGGGGACAGGGAAGGCAGCCCCAGCATTTT. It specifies CAISDGGQGRQPQHF.

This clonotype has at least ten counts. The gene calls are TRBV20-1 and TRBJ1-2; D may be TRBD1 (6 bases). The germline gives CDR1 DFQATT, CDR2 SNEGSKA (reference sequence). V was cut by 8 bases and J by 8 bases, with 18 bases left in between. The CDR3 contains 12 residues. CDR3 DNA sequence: TGCAGTACGTGGCGGGGGCAAGACGGCTACACCTTC. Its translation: CSTWRGQDGYTF.

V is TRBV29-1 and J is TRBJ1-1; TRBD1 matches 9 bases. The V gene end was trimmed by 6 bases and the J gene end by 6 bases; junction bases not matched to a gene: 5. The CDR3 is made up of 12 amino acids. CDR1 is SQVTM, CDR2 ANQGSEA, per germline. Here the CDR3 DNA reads TGCAGCGTGGACAGGGGCGGCGCTGAAGCTTTCTTT. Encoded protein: CSVDRGGAEAFF.

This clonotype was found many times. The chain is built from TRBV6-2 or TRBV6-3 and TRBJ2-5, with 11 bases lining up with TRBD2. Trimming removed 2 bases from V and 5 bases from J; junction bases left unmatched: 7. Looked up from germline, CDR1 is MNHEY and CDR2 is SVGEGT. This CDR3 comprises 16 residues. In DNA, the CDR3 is TGTGCCAGCAGTTACGAGGCTAGCGGGAGGTCGGAGACCCAGTACTTC. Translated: CASSYEASGRSETQYF.

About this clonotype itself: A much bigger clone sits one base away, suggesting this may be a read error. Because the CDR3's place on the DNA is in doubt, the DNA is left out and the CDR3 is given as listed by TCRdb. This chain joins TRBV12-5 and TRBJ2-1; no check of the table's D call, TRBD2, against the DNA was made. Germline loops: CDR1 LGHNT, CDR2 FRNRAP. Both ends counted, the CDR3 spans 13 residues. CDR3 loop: CASGFAGGNEQLF.

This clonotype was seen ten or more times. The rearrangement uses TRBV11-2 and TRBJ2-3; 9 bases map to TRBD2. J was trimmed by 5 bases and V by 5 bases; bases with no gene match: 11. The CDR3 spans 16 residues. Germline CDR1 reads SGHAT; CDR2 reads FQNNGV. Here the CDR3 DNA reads TGTGCCAGCAGCCTCGCGGGGGGGCCCGCGGGAGATACGCAGTATTTT. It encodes CASSLAGGPAGDTQYF. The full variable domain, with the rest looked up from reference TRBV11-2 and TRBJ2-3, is EAGVAQSPRYKIIEKRQSVAFWCNPISGHATLYWYQQILGQGPKLLIQFQNNGVVDDSQLPKDRFSAERLKGVDSTLKIQPAKLEDSAVYLCASSLAGGPAGDTQYFGPGTRLTVL.

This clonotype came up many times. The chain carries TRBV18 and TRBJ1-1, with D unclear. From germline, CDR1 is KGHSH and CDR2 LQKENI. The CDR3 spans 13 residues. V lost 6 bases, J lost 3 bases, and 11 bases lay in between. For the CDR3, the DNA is TGTGCCAGCTCTCGCGACGGACACACTGAAGCTTTCTTT. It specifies CASSRDGHTEAFF.

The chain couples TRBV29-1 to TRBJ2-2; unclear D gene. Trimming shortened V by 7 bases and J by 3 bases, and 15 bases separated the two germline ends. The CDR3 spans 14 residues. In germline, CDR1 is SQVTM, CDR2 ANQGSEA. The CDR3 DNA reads TGCAGCGGCTCGGGCGCCCTTCACACCGGGGAGCTGTTTTTT. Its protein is CSGSGALHTGELFF.

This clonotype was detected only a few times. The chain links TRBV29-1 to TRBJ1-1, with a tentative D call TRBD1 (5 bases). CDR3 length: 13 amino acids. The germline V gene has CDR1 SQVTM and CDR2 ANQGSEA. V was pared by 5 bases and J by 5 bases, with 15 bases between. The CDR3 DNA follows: TGCAGCGTTCTCCATGGGGGGAGAACTGAAGCTTTCTTT. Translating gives CSVLHGGRTEAFF.